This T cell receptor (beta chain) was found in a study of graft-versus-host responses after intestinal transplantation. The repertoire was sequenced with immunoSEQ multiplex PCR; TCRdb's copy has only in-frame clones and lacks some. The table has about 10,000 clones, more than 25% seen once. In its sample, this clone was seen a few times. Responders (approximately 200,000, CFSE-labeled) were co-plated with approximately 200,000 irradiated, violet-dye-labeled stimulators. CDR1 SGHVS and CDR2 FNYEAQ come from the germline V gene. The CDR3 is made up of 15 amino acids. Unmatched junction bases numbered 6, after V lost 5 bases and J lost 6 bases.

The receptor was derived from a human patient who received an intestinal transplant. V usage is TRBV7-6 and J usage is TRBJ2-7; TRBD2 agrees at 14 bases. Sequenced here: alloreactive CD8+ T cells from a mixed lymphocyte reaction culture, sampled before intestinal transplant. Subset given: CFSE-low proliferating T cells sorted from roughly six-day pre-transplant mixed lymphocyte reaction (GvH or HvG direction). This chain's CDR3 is CASSPGTSGGIEQYF. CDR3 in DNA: TGTGCCAGCAGCCCCGGGACTAGCGGGGGTATCGAGCAGTACTTC.